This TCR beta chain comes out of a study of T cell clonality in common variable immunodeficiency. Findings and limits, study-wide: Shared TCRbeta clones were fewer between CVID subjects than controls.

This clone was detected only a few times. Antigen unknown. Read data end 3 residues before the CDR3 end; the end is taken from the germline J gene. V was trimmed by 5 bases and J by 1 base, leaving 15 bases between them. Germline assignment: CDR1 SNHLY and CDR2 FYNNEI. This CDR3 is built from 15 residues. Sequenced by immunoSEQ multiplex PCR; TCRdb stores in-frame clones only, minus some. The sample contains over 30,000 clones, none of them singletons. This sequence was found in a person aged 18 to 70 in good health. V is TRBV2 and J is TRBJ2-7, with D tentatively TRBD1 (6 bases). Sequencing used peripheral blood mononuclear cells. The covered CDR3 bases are TGTGCCAGCAGTTTACGGGACACAAAATCCTACGAG. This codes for CASSLRDTKSYE. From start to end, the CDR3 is CASSLRDTKSYEQYF.